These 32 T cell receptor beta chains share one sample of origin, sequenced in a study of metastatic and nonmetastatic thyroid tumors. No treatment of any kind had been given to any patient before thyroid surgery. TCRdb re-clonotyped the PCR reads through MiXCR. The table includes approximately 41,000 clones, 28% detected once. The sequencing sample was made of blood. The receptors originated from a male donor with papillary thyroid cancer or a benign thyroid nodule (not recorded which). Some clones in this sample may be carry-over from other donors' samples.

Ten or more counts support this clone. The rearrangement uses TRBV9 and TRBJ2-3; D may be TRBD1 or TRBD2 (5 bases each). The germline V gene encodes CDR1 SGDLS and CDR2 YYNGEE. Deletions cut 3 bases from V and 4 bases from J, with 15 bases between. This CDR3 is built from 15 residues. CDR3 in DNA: TGTGCCAGCAGCGCCACCAGGGAAGCGGCAGATACGCAGTATTTT. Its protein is CASSATREAADTQYF.

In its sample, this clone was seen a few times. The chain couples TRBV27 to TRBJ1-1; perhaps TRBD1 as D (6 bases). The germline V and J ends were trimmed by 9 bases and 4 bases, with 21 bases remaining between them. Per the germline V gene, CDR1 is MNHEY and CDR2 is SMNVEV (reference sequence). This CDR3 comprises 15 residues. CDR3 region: CASILYGGRGTEAFF. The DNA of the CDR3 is TGTGCCAGTATTTTATATGGGGGGCGAGGCACTGAAGCTTTCTTT.

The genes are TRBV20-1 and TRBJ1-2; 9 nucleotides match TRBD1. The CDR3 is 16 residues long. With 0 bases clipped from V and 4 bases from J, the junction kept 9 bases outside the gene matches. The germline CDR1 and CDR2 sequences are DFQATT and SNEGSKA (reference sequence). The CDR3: CSARETGGKISYGYTF. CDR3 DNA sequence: TGCAGTGCTAGAGAAACAGGGGGCAAAATATCCTATGGCTACACCTTC.

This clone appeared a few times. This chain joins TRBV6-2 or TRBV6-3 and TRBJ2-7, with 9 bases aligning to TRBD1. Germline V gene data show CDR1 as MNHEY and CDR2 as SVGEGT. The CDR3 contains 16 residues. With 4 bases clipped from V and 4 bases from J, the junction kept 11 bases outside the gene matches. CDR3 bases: TGTGCCAGCAGTTCGACCGGGACAGGGAAGCGATACGAGCAGTACTTC. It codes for CASSSTGTGKRYEQYF.

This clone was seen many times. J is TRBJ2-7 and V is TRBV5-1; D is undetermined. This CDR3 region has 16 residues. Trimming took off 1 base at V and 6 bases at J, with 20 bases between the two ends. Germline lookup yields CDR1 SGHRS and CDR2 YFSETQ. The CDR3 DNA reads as TGCGCCAGCAGCTTGAAAGGATCGAGAAACAGAGGCGAGCAGTACTTC. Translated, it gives CASSLKGSRNRGEQYF.

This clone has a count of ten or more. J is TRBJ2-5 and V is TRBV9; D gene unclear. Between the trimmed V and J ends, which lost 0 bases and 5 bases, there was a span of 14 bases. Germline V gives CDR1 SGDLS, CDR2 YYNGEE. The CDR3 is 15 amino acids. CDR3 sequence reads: CASSVVGIPTETQYF. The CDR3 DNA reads TGTGCCAGCAGCGTAGTAGGGATACCGACGGAGACCCAGTACTTC.

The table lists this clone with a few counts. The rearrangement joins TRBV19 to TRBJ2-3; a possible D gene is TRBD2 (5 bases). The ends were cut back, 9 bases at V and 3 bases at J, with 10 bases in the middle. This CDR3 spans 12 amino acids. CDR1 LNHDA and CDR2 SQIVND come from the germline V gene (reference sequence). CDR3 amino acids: CASRPGTDTQYF. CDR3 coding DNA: TGTGCCAGCCGCCCGGGGACAGATACGCAGTATTTT.

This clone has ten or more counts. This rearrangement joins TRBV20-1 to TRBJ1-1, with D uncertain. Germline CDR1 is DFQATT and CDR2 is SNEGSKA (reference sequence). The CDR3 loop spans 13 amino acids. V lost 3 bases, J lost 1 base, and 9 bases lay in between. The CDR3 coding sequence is TGCAGTGCTAGTTCCCGACGGAACACTGAAGCTTTCTTT. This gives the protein CSASSRRNTEAFF.

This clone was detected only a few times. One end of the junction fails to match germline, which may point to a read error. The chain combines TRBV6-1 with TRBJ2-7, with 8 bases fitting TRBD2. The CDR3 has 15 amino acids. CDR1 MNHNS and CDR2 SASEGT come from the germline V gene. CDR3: CAISAQAGGQDDQYF. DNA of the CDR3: TGTGCCATCAGTGCCCAGGCGGGAGGACAAGACGATCAGTACTTC.

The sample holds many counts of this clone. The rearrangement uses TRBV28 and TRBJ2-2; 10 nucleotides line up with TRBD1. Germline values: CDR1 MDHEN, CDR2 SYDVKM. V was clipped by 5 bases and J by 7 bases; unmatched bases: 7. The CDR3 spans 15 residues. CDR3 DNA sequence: TGTGCCAGCAGTCACATGGACAGGGGGGTCGGGGAGCTGTTTTTT. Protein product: CASSHMDRGVGELFF.

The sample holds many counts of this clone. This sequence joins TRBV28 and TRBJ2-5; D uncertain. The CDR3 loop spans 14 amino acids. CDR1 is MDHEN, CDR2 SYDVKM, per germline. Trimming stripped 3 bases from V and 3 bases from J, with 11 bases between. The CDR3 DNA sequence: TGTGCCAGCAGTTTCCCGCATCTCAAAGAGACCCAGTACTTC. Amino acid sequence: CASSFPHLKETQYF.

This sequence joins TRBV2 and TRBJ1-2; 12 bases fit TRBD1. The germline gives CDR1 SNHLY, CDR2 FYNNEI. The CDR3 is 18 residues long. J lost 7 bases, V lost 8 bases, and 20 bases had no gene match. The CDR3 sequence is CASRPGLGTGGADGGYTF. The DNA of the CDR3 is TGTGCCAGCCGCCCGGGTCTAGGGACAGGGGGCGCGGATGGTGGCTACACCTTC.

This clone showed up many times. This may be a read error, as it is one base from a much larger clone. CDR3 amino acids: CASSSGSMNAEAFF. CDR3 nucleotide sequence: TGTGCCAGCAGTTCTGGGAGCATGAACGCTGAAGCTTTCTTT. This chain connects TRBV6-1 to TRBJ1-1, with D hard to call. The germline V gene encodes CDR1 MNHNS and CDR2 SASEGT. This CDR3 has 14 residues.

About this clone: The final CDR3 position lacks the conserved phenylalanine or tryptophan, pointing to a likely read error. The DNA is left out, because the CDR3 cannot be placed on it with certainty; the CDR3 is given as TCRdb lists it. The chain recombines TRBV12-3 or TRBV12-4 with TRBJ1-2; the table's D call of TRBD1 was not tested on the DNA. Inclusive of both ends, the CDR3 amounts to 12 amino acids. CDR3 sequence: CASAVQGYGYTY.

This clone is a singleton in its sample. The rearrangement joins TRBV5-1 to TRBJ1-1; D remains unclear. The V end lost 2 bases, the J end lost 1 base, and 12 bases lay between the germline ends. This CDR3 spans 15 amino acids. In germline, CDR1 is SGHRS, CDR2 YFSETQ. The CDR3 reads CASSLRPQSNTEAFF. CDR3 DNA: TGCGCCAGCAGCTTAAGGCCACAGTCGAACACTGAAGCTTTCTTT.

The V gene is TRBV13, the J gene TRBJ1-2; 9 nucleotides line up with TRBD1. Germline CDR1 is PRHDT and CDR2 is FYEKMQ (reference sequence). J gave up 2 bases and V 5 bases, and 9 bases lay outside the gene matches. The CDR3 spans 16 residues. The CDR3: CASSRRQGGTNYGYTF. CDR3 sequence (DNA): TGTGCCAGCAGCCGAAGACAGGGGGGGACCAACTATGGCTACACCTTC.

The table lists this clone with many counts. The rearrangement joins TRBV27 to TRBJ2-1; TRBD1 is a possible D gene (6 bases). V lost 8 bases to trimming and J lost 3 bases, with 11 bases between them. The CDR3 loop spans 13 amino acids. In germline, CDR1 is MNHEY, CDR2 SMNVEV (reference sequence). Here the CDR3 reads CASCRQDYNEQFF. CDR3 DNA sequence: TGTGCCAGCTGTCGACAGGACTACAATGAGCAGTTCTTC.

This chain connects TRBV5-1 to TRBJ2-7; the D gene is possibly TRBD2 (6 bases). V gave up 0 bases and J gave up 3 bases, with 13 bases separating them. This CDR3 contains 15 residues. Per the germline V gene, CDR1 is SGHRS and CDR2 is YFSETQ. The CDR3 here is CASSLAILASYEQYF. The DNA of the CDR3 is TGCGCCAGCAGCTTGGCCATTCTAGCGAGCTACGAGCAGTACTTC.

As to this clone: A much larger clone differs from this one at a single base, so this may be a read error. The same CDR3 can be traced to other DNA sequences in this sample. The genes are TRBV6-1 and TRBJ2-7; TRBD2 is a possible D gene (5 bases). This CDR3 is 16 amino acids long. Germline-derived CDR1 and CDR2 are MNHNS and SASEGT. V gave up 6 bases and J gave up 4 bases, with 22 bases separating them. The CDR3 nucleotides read TGTGCCAGCAGGGAGACCGGTACGGGGAAGCAATACGAGCAGTACTTC. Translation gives CASRETGTGKQYEQYF.

The DNA for the CDR3 is TGCGCCAGCAGCAGCTTCGGACTAGCGGGAGGGCCCGGCAATGAGCAGTTCTTC. Translation: CASSSFGLAGGPGNEQFF. The chain recombines TRBV5-1 with TRBJ2-1; 15 bases are shared with TRBD2. This CDR3 comprises 18 residues. Per germline, CDR1 SGHRS and CDR2 YFSETQ. The trim removed 4 bases at V and 6 bases at J, leaving 11 bases unmatched.

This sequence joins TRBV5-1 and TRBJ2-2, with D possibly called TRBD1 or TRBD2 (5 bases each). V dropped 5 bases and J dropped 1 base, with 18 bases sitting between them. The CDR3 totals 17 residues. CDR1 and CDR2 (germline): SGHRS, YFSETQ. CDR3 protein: CASRPNVGTGNTGELFF. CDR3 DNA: TGCGCCAGCAGGCCAAATGTCGGGACGGGGAACACCGGGGAGCTGTTTTTT.

CDR3: CASSLGQVLYEQYF. The CDR3 nucleotides are TGCGCCAGCAGCTTGGGGCAGGTTCTCTACGAGCAGTACTTC. The V and J genes are TRBV5-1 and TRBJ2-7; no definite D call. Trimming pared 0 bases from V and 3 bases from J, leaving 10 bases between. CDR1 and CDR2 from the germline V gene are SGHRS and YFSETQ. This CDR3 has 14 residues.

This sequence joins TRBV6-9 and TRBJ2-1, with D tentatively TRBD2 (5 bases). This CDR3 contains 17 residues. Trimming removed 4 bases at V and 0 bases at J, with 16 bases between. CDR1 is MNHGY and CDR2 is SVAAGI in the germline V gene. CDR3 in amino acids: CASSSLAGGSSYNEQFF. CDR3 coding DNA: TGTGCCAGCAGTTCACTCGCGGGTGGGAGCTCCTACAATGAGCAGTTCTTC.

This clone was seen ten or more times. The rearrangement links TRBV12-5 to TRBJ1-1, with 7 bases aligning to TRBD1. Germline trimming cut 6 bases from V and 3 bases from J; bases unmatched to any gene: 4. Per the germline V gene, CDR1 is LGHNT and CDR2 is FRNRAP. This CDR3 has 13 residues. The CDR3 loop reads CASGSQGDTEAFF. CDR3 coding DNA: TGTGCTAGTGGCTCCCAGGGGGACACTGAAGCTTTCTTT.

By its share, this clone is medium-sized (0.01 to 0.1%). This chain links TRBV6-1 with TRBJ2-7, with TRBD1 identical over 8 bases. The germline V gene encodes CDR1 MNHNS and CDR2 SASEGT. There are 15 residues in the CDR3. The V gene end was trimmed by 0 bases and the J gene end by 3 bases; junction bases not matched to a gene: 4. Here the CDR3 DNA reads TGTGCCAGCAGTGAAGCCGGGACAGGTGTCTACGAGCAGTACTTC. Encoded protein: CASSEAGTGVYEQYF.

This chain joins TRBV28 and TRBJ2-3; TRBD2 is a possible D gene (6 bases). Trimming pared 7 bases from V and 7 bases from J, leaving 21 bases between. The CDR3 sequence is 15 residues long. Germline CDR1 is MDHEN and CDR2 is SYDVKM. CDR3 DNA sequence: TGTGCCAGCACCGCCCCCAGGGACTTCGGGAATACGCAGTATTTT. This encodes CASTAPRDFGNTQYF.

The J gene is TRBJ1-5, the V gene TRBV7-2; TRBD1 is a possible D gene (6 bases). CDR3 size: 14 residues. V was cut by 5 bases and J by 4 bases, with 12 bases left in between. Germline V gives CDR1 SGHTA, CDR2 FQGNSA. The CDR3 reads CASSQTGPNQPQHF. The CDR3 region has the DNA TGTGCCAGCAGCCAAACAGGGCCTAATCAGCCCCAGCATTTT.

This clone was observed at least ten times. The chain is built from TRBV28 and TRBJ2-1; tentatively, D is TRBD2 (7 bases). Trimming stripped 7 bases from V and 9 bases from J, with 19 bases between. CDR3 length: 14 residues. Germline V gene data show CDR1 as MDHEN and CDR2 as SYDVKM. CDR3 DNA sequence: TGTGCCAGCATAGGGAGGGGGACCCTCGGTGAGCAGTTCTTC. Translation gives CASIGRGTLGEQFF.

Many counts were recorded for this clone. The CDR3 coding sequence is TGTGCCAGTAGTATTGAATACCTTTACAATGAGCAGTTCTTC. Its translation: CASSIEYLYNEQFF. This rearrangement joins TRBV19 to TRBJ2-1; D is unresolved. CDR1 is LNHDA, CDR2 SQIVND, per germline (reference sequence). V lost 3 bases to trimming and J lost 4 bases, with 10 bases between them. This CDR3 has 14 amino acids.

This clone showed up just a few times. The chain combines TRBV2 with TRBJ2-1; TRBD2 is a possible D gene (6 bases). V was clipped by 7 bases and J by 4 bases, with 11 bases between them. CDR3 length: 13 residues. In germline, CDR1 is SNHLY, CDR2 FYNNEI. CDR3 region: CASKRERYNEQFF. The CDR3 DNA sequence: TGTGCCAGCAAACGGGAGCGGTACAATGAGCAGTTCTTC.

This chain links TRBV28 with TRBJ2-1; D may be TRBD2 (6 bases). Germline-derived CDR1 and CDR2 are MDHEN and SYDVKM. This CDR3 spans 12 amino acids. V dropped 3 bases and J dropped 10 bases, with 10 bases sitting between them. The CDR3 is CASSFAGREQFF. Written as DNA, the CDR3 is TGTGCCAGCAGTTTTGCGGGGAGGGAGCAGTTCTTC.

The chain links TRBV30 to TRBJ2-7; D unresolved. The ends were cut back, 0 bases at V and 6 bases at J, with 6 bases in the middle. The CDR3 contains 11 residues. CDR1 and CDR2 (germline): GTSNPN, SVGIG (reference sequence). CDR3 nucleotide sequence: TGTGCCTGGAGTGTAGGTGGCGAGCAGTACTTC. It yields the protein CAWSVGGEQYF.